Listed here are 18 T cell receptor beta chains from one sample, sequenced in a study of cytomegalovirus exposure and HLA in healthy donors. It was with 60 Vbeta and 13 Jbeta primers that the PCR ran. Repertoires were generated with immunoSEQ multiplex PCR, while TCRdb's copy carries only in-frame clones and drops some. The table for this sample gives under 250,000 clones. The sample consisted of PBMCs. These receptors all come from a girl aged 2-10 years in good health and CMV-seropositive.

The rearrangement joins TRBV5-1 to TRBJ2-7; 11 bases match TRBD2. The CDR3 covers 16 residues. Losses at the gene ends were 3 bases for V and 2 bases for J; bases not matched to a gene: 7. Germline V gene sequence: CDR1 SGHRS, CDR2 YFSETQ. The CDR3 sequence: CASSSHSGRGPYEQYF. The CDR3 DNA follows: TGCGCCAGCAGCTCACATAGCGGGAGGGGACCCTACGAGCAGTACTTC.

V and J are TRBV14 and TRBJ1-2; D is uncertain. Germline V gene sequence: CDR1 SGHDN, CDR2 FVKESK. The CDR3 totals 15 residues. Trimming took off 4 bases at V and 3 bases at J, with 15 bases between the two ends. CDR3 amino acids: CASSPELVRHYGYTF. As DNA, the CDR3 is TGTGCCAGCAGCCCGGAACTAGTTAGGCACTATGGCTACACCTTC.

V is TRBV10-3 and J is TRBJ2-1; a weak D match, TRBD2 (5 bases). CDR3 length equals 15 residues. Trimming left V 2 bases short and J 7 bases short, with 15 bases between. CDR1 and CDR2 (germline): ENHRY, SYGVKD. The DNA for the CDR3 is TGTGCCATCAGTGAGGACCCTGCAGGACTGAATGAGCAGTTCTTC. Its translation: CAISEDPAGLNEQFF.

The genes are TRBV5-4 and TRBJ2-2; no reliable D call. The V gene lost 0 bases and the J gene lost 1 base, with 7 bases spanning the gap. The CDR3 is made up of 15 amino acids. Germline CDR1 reads SGHNT; CDR2 reads YYREEE (reference sequence). CDR3 sequence reads: CASSLGAGNTGELFF. The DNA for the CDR3 is TGTGCCAGCAGCTTGGGTGCAGGGAACACCGGGGAGCTGTTTTTT.

The chain links TRBV28 to TRBJ1-5; 7 nucleotides align to TRBD1. The CDR3 is 15 amino acids. The V and J ends lost 5 bases and 6 bases, in that order; junction bases with no gene match: 10. Germline values: CDR1 MDHEN, CDR2 SYDVKM. The CDR3 protein is CASSTNHRGRQPQHF. The CDR3, as DNA: TGTGCCAGCAGTACCAACCACAGGGGCCGTCAGCCCCAGCATTTT.

This chain links TRBV6-5 with TRBJ1-2; the match to TRBD1 covers 9 bases. The length of the CDR3 is 15 residues. The germline gives CDR1 MNHEY, CDR2 SVGAGI. Trimming removed 6 bases from V and 8 bases from J; junction bases left unmatched: 13. CDR3 region: CASRARQGGSGGYTF. The CDR3 nucleotides read TGTGCCAGCAGGGCCCGACAGGGGGGTTCAGGGGGCTACACCTTC.

This chain uses TRBV6-6 with TRBJ2-3; D is possibly TRBD1 (6 bases). The V end was cut by 6 bases, the J end by 3 bases, with 16 bases between. CDR1 is MNHNY and CDR2 is SVGAGI in the germline V gene (reference sequence). The CDR3 extends over 15 amino acids. The DNA of the CDR3 is TGTGCCAGCAGCCAGGGGCGCGTGGCGACAGATACGCAGTATTTT. Protein sequence: CASSQGRVATDTQYF.

CDR3 nucleotides: TGTGCCTGGAGTGTAAGTTTTCCGGGAACTGAAGCTTTCTTT. Its translation: CAWSVSFPGTEAFF. The V and J genes are TRBV30 and TRBJ1-1; D not resolved. The CDR3 covers 14 residues. Trimming removed 0 bases at V and 5 bases at J, with 13 bases between. Germline V lookup: CDR1 GTSNPN, CDR2 SVGIG (reference sequence).

The chain has TRBV27 and TRBJ2-7; 7 bases fit TRBD2. V shed 5 bases and J 5 bases; nucleotides not matched to a gene: 6. The germline gives CDR1 MNHEY, CDR2 SMNVEV (reference sequence). CDR3 size: 13 residues. CDR3 in amino acids: CASSPLGGNEQYF. The DNA of the CDR3 is TGTGCCAGCAGTCCCCTGGGGGGGAACGAGCAGTACTTC.

V gene TRBV30 combines with J gene TRBJ1-4, with a tentative D call TRBD1 (6 bases). This CDR3 has 15 amino acids. V was cut by 4 bases and J by 2 bases, with 14 bases left in between. Germline V gene lookup returns CDR1 GTSNPN and CDR2 SVGIG (reference sequence). The DNA for the CDR3 is TGTGCCTGGATATTCTCAGGGGCCACTAATGAAAAACTGTTTTTT. Residues: CAWIFSGATNEKLFF.

This chain joins TRBV28 and TRBJ2-7; D unclear. V lost 2 bases and J 3 bases, leaving 5 bases between the germline ends. The germline gives CDR1 MDHEN, CDR2 SYDVKM. This CDR3 has 12 amino acids. CDR3 amino acids: CASSLPSYEQYF. CDR3 nucleotide sequence: TGTGCCAGCAGTTTACCTAGCTACGAGCAGTACTTC.

Remarks on this clone: A junction boundary mismatches the germline segment, possibly from a read error. V and J are TRBV5-4 and TRBJ2-7; TRBD2 might be the D (6 bases). The CDR3 is 12 residues long. Germline lookup yields CDR1 SGHNT and CDR2 YYREEE (reference sequence). CDR3 amino acids: CASGLWLGGRNF. DNA of the CDR3: TGTGCCAGCGGCCTGTGGTTGGGGGGTAGAAACTTC.

The chain employs TRBV11-2 and TRBJ2-5; tentative D call: TRBD2 (5 bases). This CDR3 region has 14 residues. V was cut by 4 bases and J by 1 base, with 10 bases left in between. In germline, CDR1 is SGHAT, CDR2 FQNNGV. CDR3 sequence reads: CASSSGIPQETQYF. The CDR3 coding sequence is TGTGCCAGCAGCTCCGGGATCCCCCAAGAGACCCAGTACTTC. The variable domain in full, with the rest retrieved from reference TRBV11-2 and TRBJ2-5, is EAGVAQSPRYKIIEKRQSVAFWCNPISGHATLYWYQQILGQGPKLLIQFQNNGVVDDSQLPKDRFSAERLKGVDSTLKIQPAKLEDSAVYLCASSSGIPQETQYFGPGTRLLVL.

The V and J genes are TRBV28 and TRBJ2-1; D not resolved. The CDR3 has 12 amino acids. Germline values: CDR1 MDHEN, CDR2 SYDVKM. V lost 3 bases and J 9 bases, leaving 9 bases between the germline ends. The CDR3 is CASSFSALEQFF. CDR3 DNA sequence: TGTGCCAGCAGTTTCTCAGCGCTTGAGCAGTTCTTC. The entire variable domain, with the rest obtained from reference TRBV28 and TRBJ2-1, is as follows: DVKVTQSSRYLVKRTGEKVFLECVQDMDHENMFWYRQDPGLGLRLIYFSYDVKMKEKGDIPEGYSVSREKKERFSLILESASTNQTSMYLCASSFSALEQFFGPGTRLTVL.

V gene TRBV5-1 combines with J gene TRBJ2-5, with D perhaps TRBD1 (8 bases). The J call is uncertain, as TRBJ2-7 better fits the DNA end. The CDR3 has 16 residues. Germline V CDR1 and CDR2: SGHRS, YFSETQ. CDR3 DNA: TGCGCCAGCAGTCCTGGTCACAGGGGGGGGACCTACGAGCAGTACTTC. This gives the protein CASSPGHRGGTYEQYF.

The chain is built from TRBV28 and TRBJ2-5, with D perhaps matching TRBD2 (6 bases). V shed 3 bases and J shed 3 bases, with 8 bases lying between them. Germline values: CDR1 MDHEN, CDR2 SYDVKM. This CDR3 has 13 residues. The CDR3 nucleotides read TGTGCCAGCAGTTTCGGGGGAGAAGAGACCCAGTACTTC. It is translated as CASSFGGEETQYF.

The chain combines TRBV5-6 with TRBJ2-1; TRBD1 aligns across 11 bases. This CDR3 contains 17 residues. V lost 2 bases to trimming and J lost 2 bases; unmatched junction nucleotides: 6. Germline CDR1 SGHDT, CDR2 YYEEEE. The chain's CDR3 is CASSFSADRGPYNEQFF. CDR3 sequence (DNA): TGTGCCAGCAGCTTTTCGGCGGACAGGGGGCCCTACAATGAGCAGTTCTTC.

This chain joins TRBV28 and TRBJ2-7, with 10 bases matching TRBD1. The ends lost 5 bases at V and 2 bases at J; junction bases unmatched: 6. The V gene's germline CDR1 is MDHEN and CDR2 SYDVKM. The CDR3 consists of 15 residues. The CDR3 sequence is CASSPRQGAAYEQYF. DNA of the CDR3: TGTGCCAGCAGTCCCAGACAGGGGGCGGCCTACGAGCAGTACTTC.